The present T cell receptor (beta chain) was sequenced within a study of identical twins. Study conclusions and caveats: Weaker excess twin sharing was observed in beta out-of-frame sequences.

Points on this clonotype: Its antigen remains unidentified.

Via MiXCR, TCRdb re-called the 5' RACE reads, giving one row per CDR3 protein. Among about 250,000 distinct CDR3 sequences listed, around 8% were seen once. V was shortened by 4 bases and J by 3 bases, with 22 bases between the two germline ends. Germline lookup yields CDR1 SGHDT and CDR2 YYEEEE. The CDR3 has 17 amino acids. The same sample was also studied in work on yellow fever vaccine responses in identical twins.

The sequence derives from a woman in her late teens or twenties in good health. This chain links TRBV5-6 with TRBJ1-2, with D tentatively TRBD1 (6 bases). Sequenced material: CD8+ T cells sorted from blood. CDR3 DNA sequence: TGTGCCAGCAGCCTTATCCAGGTCGGAGGGGGTCACTATGGCTACACCTTC. This encodes CASSLIQVGGGHYGYTF.